Sequencing of this T cell receptor beta chain was carried out in a study of T cell responses to AZD1222 COVID-19 vaccine. Study-wide results and caveats: CD4 TCRs associated with vaccination spanned spike, dominating at 160-218 and 743-854. Nearly half of spike-specific TCRs reportedly go after variant regions that carry no mutations. White British donors predominated, females outnumbered males, and clonal diversity was possibly underestimated. Repertoire samples came only from after the peak T cell response.

The CDR3 runs to 16 residues. Germline loops: CDR1 KGHDR, CDR2 SFDVKD. Trimming cost V 1 base and J 0 bases, with 8 bases left between them. Notes on this clone: Its antigen is unidentified.

Sequenced by immunoSEQ multiplex PCR; TCRdb stores in-frame clones only, minus some. The sample has some 130,000 clones; 90% to 95% are singletons. Specimen: peripheral blood, collected 28 days after the second AZD1222 dose. The source of this sequence is an adult who received the AZD1222 COVID-19 vaccine. The chain employs TRBV24-1 and TRBJ2-2; D possibly uses TRBD1 or TRBD2 (6 bases each). The CDR3 coding sequence is TGTGCCACCAGTGATTTTGGGGGGCCGAACACCGGGGAGCTGTTTTTT. The encoded protein is CATSDFGGPNTGELFF.